These T cell receptor beta chains were read from a single sample in a study of cytomegalovirus exposure and HLA in healthy donors. This table comes from immunoSEQ multiplex PCR, and its TCRdb copy is limited to in-frame clones, with some not included. This table lists about 46,000 clones. The sample comprised PBMCs. These receptors were obtained from a woman aged 40 to 50 in good health and CMV-seronegative. Both conserved end residues are part of each CDR3. The order of the fields is J gene, V gene, CDR3 protein.

TRBJ2-3 | TRBV27 | CASSRTSGGGDTQYF
TRBJ2-5 | TRBV5-1 | CASSLVGLAGVQETQYF
TRBJ2-1 | TRBV2 | CASRDRDVAYNEQFF
TRBJ2-1 | TRBV7-7 | CASSLAPSDYNEQFF
TRBJ2-3 | TRBV19 | CASSPGTSWRTSTDTQYF
TRBJ2-7 | TRBV5-4 | CASSLGEGYEQYF
TRBJ2-1 | TRBV7-9 | CASSLVANEQFF
TRBJ2-1 | TRBV14 | CASSQDPPGLAGGGYEQFF
TRBJ2-7 | TRBV5-5 | CASSLIGGEQYF
TRBJ2-7 | TRBV7-9 | CASSRLAGLYEQYF
TRBJ1-4 | TRBV5-1 | CASSYTGFGEKLFF
TRBJ2-2 | TRBV4-1 | CASSQDLGLAGGRSNTGELFF
TRBJ2-5 | TRBV7-9 | CASSPLTSGQETQYF
TRBJ2-1 | TRBV10-3 | CAISEKRDEQFF
TRBJ2-5 | TRBV2 | CASSEALQGGRETQYF
TRBJ2-7 | TRBV4-3 | CASSQEVGAEYEQYF
TRBJ1-3 | TRBV18 | CASSPPGRGIGNTIYF
TRBJ2-1 | TRBV28 | CASSLSSGRLRNEQFF
TRBJ1-2 | TRBV4-3 | CASSQDLGGNYGYTF
TRBJ1-1 | TRBV7-3 | CASSQGGATEAFF
TRBJ2-7 | TRBV6-5 | CASTPGGGGSYEQYF
TRBJ1-1 | TRBV28 | CASSLLAGQSEAFF
TRBJ2-3 | TRBV1 | CTSSQEASGRAGASTDTQYF
TRBJ2-1 | TRBV2 | CASSEAENRAYNEQFF
TRBJ1-3 | TRBV28 | CASRGQVHPSSGNTIYF
TRBJ2-7 | TRBV5-1 | CASSTDLTGSSYEQYF
TRBJ1-2 | TRBV29-1 | CSAGADRGLIHYGYTF
TRBJ1-4 | TRBV4-1 | CASSPPGRVGEKLFF
TRBJ2-4 | TRBV11-1 | CASSLAPTENIQYF
TRBJ2-1 | TRBV6-5 | CASSYGHDEQFF
TRBJ2-3 | TRBV18 | CASSLLAGDTDTQYF
TRBJ1-2 | TRBV4-1 | CASSQDLGRGYGYTF
TRBJ2-5 | TRBV4-3 | CASSSHLSGYQETQYF
TRBJ1-1 | TRBV4-3 | CASSQNRVGTEAFF
TRBJ2-1 | TRBV7-3 | CASSPGQGANEQFF
TRBJ2-3 | TRBV27 | CASSLFQSGGTDTQYF